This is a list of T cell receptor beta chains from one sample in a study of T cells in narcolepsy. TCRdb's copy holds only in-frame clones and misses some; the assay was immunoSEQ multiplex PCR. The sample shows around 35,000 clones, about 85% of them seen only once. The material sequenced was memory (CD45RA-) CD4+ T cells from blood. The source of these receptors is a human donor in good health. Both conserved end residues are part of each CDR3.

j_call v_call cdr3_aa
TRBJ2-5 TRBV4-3 CASSQEVAGDGYQETQYF
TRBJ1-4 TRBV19 CASSIFLGIGEKLFF
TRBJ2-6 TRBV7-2 CASSRRRADSLSGANVLTF
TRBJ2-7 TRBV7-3 CASSSSGQGGEQYF
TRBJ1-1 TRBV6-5 CASSYSRGNTEAFF
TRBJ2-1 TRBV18 CASSPRRFDNEQFF
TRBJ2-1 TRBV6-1 CASKTGTGIPNEQFF
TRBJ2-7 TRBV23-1 CAGRGSARLWEQYF
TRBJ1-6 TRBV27 CASSLYRRGSSYNSPLHF
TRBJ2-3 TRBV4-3 CASSQQTGGSSTDTQYF
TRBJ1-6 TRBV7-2 CASSLRVGRRHSPLHF
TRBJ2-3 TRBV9 CASSVIASSDTQYF
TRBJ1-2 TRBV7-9 CASSSTGTGVYGYTF
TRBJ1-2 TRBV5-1 CASSLSRGIDGYTF
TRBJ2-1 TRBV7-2 CASSTSGGVYNEQFF